This T cell receptor beta chain was captured in a study of T cell changes during pregnancy in multiple sclerosis (dated by TCRdb to the late 2010s). Describing the broader study: In women with multiple sclerosis, the researchers looked at how the T cell repertoire shifted as pregnancy progressed.

A remark on this clone: Its antigen target is currently unknown. Base qualities are missing; no much larger clone stands one base away.

The library was obtained by the immunoSEQ multiplex PCR assay. The source is immuneACCESS, and TCRdb retained only in-frame sequences with V and J called. Part of the clones is not carried over; for the studies checked, unresolved V genes explain less than half of this, and the remainder is unexplained. The sample includes roughly 40,000 clones, with roughly nine tenths observed a single time. Roughly 0.72% of the sample is held by the ten biggest clonotypes. The germline V gene supplies CDR1 SGHVS and CDR2 FQNEAQ. Relative to germline, V is missing 1 base and J is missing 7 bases, with 10 bases of the junction outside any gene match. Including the terminal cysteine and phenylalanine, the CDR3 comprises 17 residues. The read is trimmed to its CDR3 DNA, 51 bases read in frame from base 1.

This clonotype originated in a female donor with multiple sclerosis, enrolled in a pregnancy study. The rearranged segments are TRBV7-8 and TRBJ2-1; TRBD2 matches 10 bases in the middle. Sequences were derived from CD4+ T cells from peripheral blood mononuclear cells, sampled before pregnancy. The CDR3 in this case is CASSLVPSGRRGNEQFF. The bases read TGTGCCAGCAGCTTAGTACCTAGCGGGAGAAGGGGGAATGAGCAGTTCTTC.